The source of this T cell receptor beta chain is a study of blood T cell repertoires in COVID-19. As for the study in general: Sources were T cells, B-cell-depleted T cells, or PBMCs; the material itself was cDNA or gDNA.

The CDR3 extends over 16 amino acids. Germline CDR1 reads LGHNA; CDR2 reads YNFKEQ. With V trimmed by 1 base and J by 0 bases, 2 bases remained unmatched. Participants were aged 18 to 89 years from about 25 US areas. Donors in Cohort 3 who had recovered were those with two negative PCRs, healthcare professional clearance, or resolution of their symptoms. In the source study's methods: Scientists estimated how many nucleated cells there were by amplifying reference gene primers. Using immunoSEQ multiplex PCR, the repertoire was profiled, and TCRdb retains in-frame clones only, with some absent. V, J and clone size are taken as reported in that table, and D and trimming were inferred from the DNA itself. The sample holds about 370,000 clones, 80% to 90% seen once.

Sequenced material: PBMCs or T cells enriched from blood (not recorded which). This TCR derives from a man younger than 35 who had recovered from COVID-19. This chain connects TRBV4-2 to TRBJ2-2; 7 bases agree with TRBD2. The CDR3 DNA is TGTGCCAGCAGCCAAGGTGGGGGGGCGAACACCGGGGAGCTGTTTTTT. Translation: CASSQGGGANTGELFF.